This T cell receptor beta chain was sequenced for a study of T cell repertoires in cytomegalovirus infection. Findings of the study overall: Using cumulative public TCR beta family frequency, the authors identified those who carried CMV together with the relevant HLA.

Comments on this clonotype: What it binds is not known.

The CDR3 is made up of 13 amino acids. The germline V and J ends were trimmed by 3 bases and 7 bases, with 10 bases remaining between them. Looked up from germline, CDR1 is ENHRY and CDR2 is SYGVKD. TCRdb used MiXCR to reprocess the reads, holding one entry per CDR3 protein. The data hold a few hundred thousand distinct CDR3 sequences, with roughly a third observed a single time. The source of this sequence is a human donor in good health (CMV status not recorded). Some clones in this sample may be carry-over from other donors' samples. This sequence joins TRBV10-3 and TRBJ2-1; D possibly corresponds to TRBD1 (7 bases). The material sequenced was cultured PBMCs, taken from culture after CMV antigen stimulation. The CDR3 DNA follows: TGTGCCATCAGTGAACAGGGGAGGAATGAGCAGTTCTTC. Its translation: CAISEQGRNEQFF.